A selection of T cell receptor beta chains follows, all from one sample in a study of T-cell reconstitution after alpha-beta-depleted transplantation in children. TCRdb analysed the PCR reads with MiXCR anew, one entry per CDR3 protein. The repertoire holds hundreds of thousands of distinct CDR3 sequences, with around 15% as singletons. Sequenced here: PBMCs, mostly from graft donor cells, sampled 360 days after TCRalphabeta/CD19-depleted stem cell transplant. These receptors were obtained from a boy under two years old who had a stem cell transplant for Wiskott-Aldrich syndrome, so the T cells may come from the graft donor. Both conserved end residues are part of each CDR3. Fields, in order: CDR3 length, J gene, V gene, CDR3 protein.

length: 14; J: TRBJ2-7; V: TRBV24-1; CDR3: CATSERGRPYEQYF
length: 17; J: TRBJ1-6; V: TRBV7-8; CDR3: CASSLRWDREDNSPLHF
length: 13; J: TRBJ1-6; V: TRBV28; CDR3: CASRVTRNSPLHF
length: 13; J: TRBJ1-3; V: TRBV20-1; CDR3: CSAREGVGNTIYF
length: 14; J: TRBJ2-3; V: TRBV7-7; CDR3: CASSRTSGSLTQYF
length: 13; J: TRBJ2-7; V: TRBV3-1; CDR3: CASSPWGQGPLNF
length: 15; J: TRBJ2-7; V: TRBV24-1; CDR3: CATSDSAVKTYEQYF
length: 13; J: TRBJ2-7; V: TRBV5-6; CDR3: CASSLGWDYEQYF
length: 14; J: TRBJ2-5; V: TRBV24-1; CDR3: CATSDSRTGETQYF
length: 15; J: TRBJ2-3; V: TRBV20-1; CDR3: CSAVAGGRVTDTQYF
length: 13; J: TRBJ2-3; V: TRBV10-3; CDR3: CAISEGETSTQYF
length: 14; J: TRBJ1-2; V: TRBV12-3/TRBV12-4; CDR3: CASSPRPGFRGYTF
length: 14; J: TRBJ2-1; V: TRBV4-3; CDR3: CASSHGFFEDEQFF
length: 16; J: TRBJ2-7; V: TRBV7-6; CDR3: CASSWSTNRSSYEQYF
length: 16; J: TRBJ2-3; V: TRBV12-3/TRBV12-4; CDR3: CASTLGLAASTDTQYF
length: 18; J: TRBJ2-5; V: TRBV2; CDR3: CAFSPDRDRGPLRKTQYF
length: 16; J: TRBJ2-5; V: TRBV21-1; CDR3: CASSKASWANQETQYF